The present TCR beta chain was sequenced within a study of blood T cell repertoires in COVID-19 (dated by TCRdb to 2018 to 2021). Study-wide context: Samples covering the acute and convalescent phases of COVID-19 were provided by collaborators in the United States, Italy and Spain. The prospective study material was composed of cDNA or gDNA derived from T cells, B-cell-depleted T cells, or PBMCs. The dataset comprised deeply sampled blood TCRbeta repertoires from subjects exposed to, actively infected with, or recovered from COVID-19. The repertoires were made available in a free public database intended to serve as a resource for research on the immune response to SARS-CoV-2. Samples were obtained from the ongoing ImmuneRACE study (first 160 participants) and from over a thousand subjects provided by 6 global collaborators. Nearly every sample came with metadata listing a de-identified subject ID, COVID-19 status, age in years and sex. Where available, HLA class I and class II types were taken from metadata supplied by the sample provider and were not determined by assay-based typing.

TCRbeta CDR3 regions were amplified from genomic DNA by means of the immunoSEQ Assay, a bias-controlled multiplex PCR. In the authors' own workflow: Within the assay, amplification of reference gene primers was used to estimate how many nucleated cells each sample contained. Sequence reads were collapsed and filtered to measure the absolute abundance of every unique TCRbeta CDR3 rearrangement. Productive Simpson clonality was computed per sample as the square root of Simpson's diversity index over productive rearrangements. Sourced from immuneACCESS, this table was stored by TCRdb with only in-frame sequences that have V and J called. A share of the clones is absent; for the studies checked, an unresolved V gene accounts for under half, and the remainder has no known explanation. D and trimming come from the DNA, and the V and J calls and clone size come from that table. The table for this sample lists hundreds of thousands of clones; 80% to 90% of them were counted only once. The top ten constitute 6.5% to 9% of the sample.

What the work shows at the level of the full study, not this receptor alone: Clinical and demographic metadata were provided uncurated, with the amount varying by source and participant.

This clone was counted only a few times. Its recognized antigen is unknown. No base-level quality is on record; no much larger clone is a single base apart. One collaborating source in Seattle enrolled patients during active infection and followed them longitudinally through the course of disease. Whole blood was collected in K2EDTA tubes by collaborating institutions according to the institutions' own protocols. Collaborator samples were shipped for TCRbeta analysis as frozen whole blood, isolated PBMCs, or DNA extracted from either sample type. V has 10 bases trimmed and J has 7 bases trimmed; junction bases matching no gene number 13. There are 15 amino acids in the CDR3, from cysteine to phenylalanine inclusive. Left in the record is the CDR3 DNA by itself, 45 bases read in frame from the first base. CDR1 MNHEY and CDR2 SVGAGI are derived from the germline V gene.

This TCR derives from a woman over 75 with COVID-19, enrolled during active disease. Sequenced input: peripheral blood. The V and J genes are TRBV6-5 and TRBJ1-6, with 7 central nucleotides matching TRBD1. This receptor has the CDR3 CATVEGATRNSPLHF. The DNA reads as follows: TGTGCCACCGTTGAGGGGGCGACGAGGAATTCACCCCTCCACTTT.